This T cell receptor beta chain was observed in a study of OX40 agonist ivuxolimab in advanced cancers. Study as a whole: Ivuxolimab is an agonistic anti-OX40 (CD134) antibody, and patients were treated with it. The dose of intravenous ivuxolimab that patients received every 2 weeks ranged from 0.01 to 10 mg/kg. Of the participants, approximately 38% had some prior anti-PD-1, anti-PD-L1 or anti-CTLA-4 therapy, which was allowed.

Notes on the study in general: Antigen specificity remained undetermined for the expanded peripheral T cells.

Concerning this clone itself: What it recognizes is unknown. The junction departs from germline at one end; a sequencing error may be responsible.

Profiling relied on immunoSEQ multiplex PCR, and the TCRdb table lists in-frame clones only, not all of them. The table has about 86,000 clones, about 89% seen once. This CDR3 spans 17 amino acids. Germline CDR1 reads SGHDN; CDR2 reads FVKESK. This sample comprised CD4+ or CD8+ T cells sorted from blood, obtained in a trial of the OX40 agonist ivuxolimab. The chain uses TRBV14 and TRBJ1-3; D is unresolved. This clonotype was sampled from an adult with an advanced solid tumor such as melanoma, head and neck, liver or kidney cancer. In DNA, the CDR3 is TGTGCCAGCAGCCTAAGTACCTTGACCGGGTCTGAAAACACCATATATTTT. Protein product: CASSLSTLTGSENTIYF.